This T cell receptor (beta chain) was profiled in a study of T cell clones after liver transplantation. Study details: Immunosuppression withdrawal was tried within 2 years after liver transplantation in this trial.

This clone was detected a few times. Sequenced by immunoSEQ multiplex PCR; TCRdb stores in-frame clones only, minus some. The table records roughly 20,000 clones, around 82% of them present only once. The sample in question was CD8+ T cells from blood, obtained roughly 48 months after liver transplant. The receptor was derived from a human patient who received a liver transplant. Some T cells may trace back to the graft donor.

This CDR3 is CASSDSGGTYEQYF. CDR3 DNA sequence: TGTGCCAGCAGTGATAGCGGGGGGACCTACGAGCAGTACTTC. The J gene is TRBJ2-7, the V gene TRBV27; 10 nucleotides line up with TRBD2. The germline CDR1 and CDR2 sequences are MNHEY and SMNVEV (reference sequence). The CDR3 spans 14 residues. J lost 2 bases, V lost 5 bases, and 3 bases had no gene match.